Listed here are 3 T cell receptor beta chains from one sample, sequenced in a study of cytomegalovirus exposure and HLA in healthy donors. TCRdb keeps only in-frame clones here, not all; method: immunoSEQ multiplex PCR. Seen here are about 160,000 clones, under 90% observed once, and the top ten hold approximately 10%. Specimen: PBMCs. These receptors were taken from a woman aged 18 to 35 in good health and CMV-seropositive.

V usage is TRBV7-9 and J usage is TRBJ1-4, with TRBD1 matching 7 bases. There are 15 residues in the CDR3. V lost 5 bases and J lost 5; bases outside the gene matches: 8. Per the germline V gene, CDR1 is SEHNR and CDR2 is FQNEAQ (reference sequence). Here the CDR3 reads CASSPPGQRNEKLFF. CDR3 bases: TGTGCCAGCAGCCCCCCGGGACAGAGAAATGAAAAACTGTTTTTT.

This chain links TRBV27 with TRBJ2-3; 10 bases match TRBD2. Germline V gene data show CDR1 as MNHEY and CDR2 as SMNVEV (reference sequence). The V segment lost 4 bases and the J segment 0 bases; nucleotides outside the gene matches: 16. The CDR3 spans 20 residues. The CDR3 protein is CASSSLGISGRASSTDTQYF. DNA of the CDR3: TGTGCCAGCAGTTCCCTCGGGATCAGCGGGAGGGCCTCTAGCACAGATACGCAGTATTTT.

The chain carries TRBV9 and TRBJ2-1; D is uncertain. The CDR3 totals 14 residues. Germline assignment: CDR1 SGDLS and CDR2 YYNGEE. V dropped 0 bases and J dropped 4 bases, with 8 bases sitting between them. CDR3 protein: CASSVEASYNEQFF. CDR3 bases: TGTGCCAGCAGCGTAGAGGCTAGTTACAATGAGCAGTTCTTC.